This TCR beta chain was profiled in a study of blood T cell repertoires in COVID-19. Study summary: Samples representing acute and convalescent COVID-19 were sourced from the United States, Italy and Spain. T cells, B-cell-depleted T cells, or PBMCs supplied cDNA or gDNA.

Per the original data handling: By means of reference gene primer amplification, nucleated cell counts were estimated. Assay: immunoSEQ multiplex PCR; the TCRdb copy retains only in-frame clones and omits some. D and trimming were read from the DNA, whereas the V and J calls and clone size are those reported in that table. The repertoire consists of some 150,000 clones, with 88% occurring once and the leading ten covering roughly 2%. CDR3 size: 13 residues. V was pared by 0 bases and J by 8 bases, with 10 bases between. Germline CDR1 and CDR2: LGHNA and YSLEER. V gene TRBV4-3 combines with J gene TRBJ1-1, with unresolved D. The sequence was collected from a human donor in a cohort sampled during active COVID-19. Sequencing was done on a sample of peripheral blood. This CDR3 is CASSQERVMEAFF. In nucleotides, the CDR3 is TGCGCCAGCAGCCAAGAGAGGGTAATGGAAGCTTTCTTT.